One and the same sample provided the 17 T cell receptor beta chains below, sequenced in a study of shared clonotypes between healthy human individuals. Using immunoSEQ multiplex PCR, the repertoire was profiled, and TCRdb retains in-frame clones only, with some absent. The sample holds millions of clones, more than 80% seen once. Sequencing was performed on naive CD4+ T cells from PBMCs. Subset denoted: CD45RA+ positively selected. The receptors come from a man in his late teens or twenties in good health. Some clones in this sample may be carry-over from other donors' samples.

The CDR3 nucleotides read TGCAGCGTTGAACTTAGCGCTAGAGATACGCAGTATTTT. It is translated as CSVELSARDTQYF. This chain links TRBV29-1 with TRBJ2-3; maybe TRBD2 (5 bases). V lost 2 bases and J 5 bases, leaving 11 bases between the germline ends. This CDR3 spans 13 amino acids. Germline CDR1 SQVTM, CDR2 ANQGSEA.

The V and J genes are TRBV28 and TRBJ2-7; D gene ambiguous. Germline V lookup: CDR1 MDHEN, CDR2 SYDVKM. The CDR3 spans 12 residues. V was trimmed by 5 bases and J by 9 bases, leaving 14 bases between them. DNA for the CDR3: TGTGCCAGCAGTAAGGGTGGGTTGGGGCAGTACTTC. It encodes CASSKGGLGQYF.

The chain links TRBV14 to TRBJ2-5, with no clear D. The V end lost 1 base, the J end lost 4 bases, and 7 bases lay between the germline ends. CDR3 length: 13 amino acids. Germline-derived CDR1 and CDR2 are SGHDN and FVKESK. CDR3 coding DNA: TGTGCCAGCAGCCAAGGGGTTGCAGAGACCCAGTACTTC. Protein: CASSQGVAETQYF.

The V call is TRBV19, the J call TRBJ1-5, with D maybe TRBD1 (6 bases). Germline V gene lookup returns CDR1 LNHDA and CDR2 SQIVND (reference sequence). Trimming stripped 6 bases from V and 4 bases from J, with 16 bases between. The CDR3 runs 15 residues. CDR3 sequence (DNA): TGTGCCAGTAGCTATTGGGGGCAAGCAAATCAGCCCCAGCATTTT. It codes for CASSYWGQANQPQHF.

J is TRBJ2-1 and V is TRBV30; 13 nucleotides match TRBD2. This CDR3 contains 14 residues. Germline CDR1 is GTSNPN and CDR2 is SVGIG (reference sequence). With 3 bases clipped from V and 12 bases from J, the junction kept 8 bases outside the gene matches. The CDR3 loop is CAWRRGTSGTGQFF. Here the CDR3 DNA reads TGTGCCTGGAGGCGGGGGACTAGCGGGACGGGGCAGTTCTTC.

The chain joins TRBV18 to TRBJ1-2, with D tentatively TRBD1 (5 bases). V was pared by 3 bases and J by 0 bases, with 20 bases between. Germline CDR1 is KGHSH and CDR2 is LQKENI. The CDR3 extends over 18 amino acids. The CDR3, as DNA: TGTGCCAGCTCACCCCCCCGGGACGGTGTAACCTCTAACTATGGCTACACCTTC. Protein product: CASSPPRDGVTSNYGYTF.

The V gene is TRBV7-2, the J gene TRBJ1-5; tentative D call: TRBD1 (6 bases). CDR1 SGHTA and CDR2 FQGNSA come from the germline V gene. The CDR3 loop spans 15 amino acids. The V gene lost 2 bases and the J gene lost 6 bases, with 14 bases spanning the gap. The CDR3 sequence: CASSLNAGVGQPQHF. The CDR3 nucleotides read TGTGCCAGCAGCTTAAATGCAGGGGTGGGTCAGCCCCAGCATTTT.

This rearrangement joins TRBV7-3 to TRBJ2-3, with TRBD2 matching 8 bases. J was trimmed by 2 bases and V by 3 bases; bases with no gene match: 4. The CDR3 sequence is 15 residues long. Germline-derived CDR1 and CDR2 are SGHTA and FQGTGA. The CDR3 DNA follows: TGTGCCAGCAGCTTCACTAGCGGAGACACAGATACGCAGTATTTT. Translating gives CASSFTSGDTDTQYF.

The rearrangement uses TRBV28 and TRBJ2-7, with D hard to call. CDR1 and CDR2 (germline): MDHEN, SYDVKM. The V gene lost 2 bases and the J gene lost 6 bases, with 8 bases spanning the gap. The CDR3 extends over 12 amino acids. CDR3 residues: CASSLERGEQYF. In DNA, the CDR3 is TGTGCCAGCAGTTTAGAACGAGGCGAGCAGTACTTC.

CDR3 amino acids: CASSPVGLASNEQFF. CDR3 nucleotides: TGTGCCAGCTCACCCGTAGGACTAGCTAGCAATGAGCAGTTCTTC. This chain connects TRBV18 to TRBJ2-1, with 8 bases matching TRBD2. The CDR3 is made up of 15 amino acids. Per the germline V gene, CDR1 is KGHSH and CDR2 is LQKENI. V was pared by 3 bases and J by 6 bases, with 7 bases of the junction left unmatched.

In this sample, this clone turned up once. This chain links TRBV11-2 with TRBJ2-7, with 10 positions matching TRBD2. CDR1 is SGHAT, CDR2 FQNNGV, per germline. The CDR3 runs 17 residues. With V trimmed by 5 bases and J by 0 bases, 10 bases remained unmatched. CDR3 nucleotide sequence: TGTGCCAGCAGCCTCGGGGTAGCGGGAGGCCGCTCCTACGAGCAGTACTTC. Its translation: CASSLGVAGGRSYEQYF.

About this clone: Other DNA sequences within the sample encode an identical CDR3. The chain couples TRBV5-5 to TRBJ2-7; 13 nucleotides line up with TRBD2. This CDR3 has 15 amino acids. Losses at the gene ends were 4 bases for V and 3 bases for J; bases not matched to a gene: 4. Germline CDR1 reads SGHKS; CDR2 reads YYEKEE (reference sequence). The CDR3 coding sequence is TGTGCCAGCAGCCTAAGGACTAGCGGGAGCTACGAGCAGTACTTC. This codes for CASSLRTSGSYEQYF.

The chain has TRBV6-1 and TRBJ2-4; D call uncertain. Looked up from germline, CDR1 is MNHNS and CDR2 is SASEGT. The V and J ends lost 9 bases and 12 bases respectively, with 15 bases between them. The CDR3 has 11 amino acids. The CDR3 here is CARLAGKGQYF. The CDR3 DNA reads TGTGCCAGGCTTGCTGGGAAGGGTCAGTACTTC.

This clone was found a few times. V and J are TRBV4-1 and TRBJ1-1; weak D call: TRBD1 (5 bases). CDR1 is MGHRA, CDR2 YSYEKL, per germline. V was clipped by 1 base and J by 4 bases, with 22 bases between them. This CDR3 region has 18 residues. In DNA form, the CDR3 reads TGCGCCAGCAGCCAAGGATTAGGTTTGGTCGTAAGGGGCACTGAAGCTTTCTTT. Its protein product is CASSQGLGLVVRGTEAFF.

The chain couples TRBV4-1 to TRBJ1-5; possibly TRBD1 for D (5 bases). Trimming shortened V by 4 bases and J by 2 bases, and 21 bases separated the two germline ends. Germline CDR1 is MGHRA and CDR2 is YSYEKL. The CDR3 is made up of 18 amino acids. CDR3 residues: CASSPRDVGVVGNQPQHF. As DNA, the CDR3 is TGCGCCAGCAGCCCGCGGGACGTCGGAGTAGTGGGCAATCAGCCCCAGCATTTT.

The DNA for the CDR3 is TGTGCCAGCAGTTTGAGATCTGGAAACACCATATATTTT. Amino acids: CASSLRSGNTIYF. The rearrangement joins TRBV27 to TRBJ1-3; D gene ambiguous. V lost 3 bases to trimming and J lost 1 base, with 4 bases between them. CDR3 length equals 13 residues. Germline lookup yields CDR1 MNHEY and CDR2 SMNVEV (reference sequence).

V is TRBV5-1 and J is TRBJ2-1; 10 bases are shared with TRBD1. There are 17 residues in the CDR3. The ends lost 2 bases at V and 8 bases at J; junction bases unmatched: 13. CDR1 and CDR2 (germline): SGHRS, YFSETQ. CDR3 coding DNA: TGCGCCAGCAGCTTATTTCCCGGGACAGGGGTCATAGATGAGCAGTTCTTC. Protein: CASSLFPGTGVIDEQFF.